These 13 T cell receptor beta chains were sequenced from one sample in a study of blood T cell dynamics during melanoma immunotherapy. TCRdb keeps only in-frame clones here, not all; method: immunoSEQ multiplex PCR. The sample yields 7,000 to 9,000 clones, roughly 84% seen once. Time point reported: pre-treatment baseline. The sequenced sample was blood, obtained from a patient treated with checkpoint blockade. The source is a human donor with melanoma.

J is TRBJ1-1 and V is TRBV18; 7 bases line up with TRBD1. Losses at the gene ends were 0 bases for V and 10 bases for J; bases not matched to a gene: 2. This CDR3 has 12 residues. CDR1 and CDR2 (germline): KGHSH, LQKENI. The CDR3 DNA sequence: TGTGCCAGCTCACCACCTGACAGGGCAGCTTTCTTT. This encodes CASSPPDRAAFF.

The V call is TRBV11-2, the J call TRBJ1-1; no clear D gene. The V gene's germline CDR1 is SGHAT and CDR2 FQNNGV. Trimming shortened V by 1 base and J by 7 bases, and 19 bases separated the two germline ends. The CDR3 spans 16 residues. CDR3 protein: CASSLGMGSISGEAFF. CDR3 sequence (DNA): TGTGCCAGCAGCTTAGGGATGGGTAGCATCTCGGGTGAAGCTTTCTTT.

This clone was found once. The gene calls are TRBV29-1 and TRBJ2-7, with TRBD1 identical over 9 bases. Trimming took 4 bases from V and 7 from J; bases not matched to a gene: 11. CDR1 and CDR2 from the germline V gene are SQVTM and ANQGSEA. The CDR3 totals 14 residues. CDR3 sequence: CSVAGGQGTREQYF. CDR3 DNA sequence: TGCAGCGTTGCAGGTGGACAGGGGACGAGGGAGCAGTACTTC.

J is TRBJ1-2 and V is TRBV13, with TRBD1 matching 9 bases. The junction had 6 bases not matched to a gene; V was cut back by 2 bases and J by 5 bases. CDR1 PRHDT and CDR2 FYEKMQ come from the germline V gene (reference sequence). The CDR3 covers 15 residues. The CDR3 DNA reads TGTGCCAGCAGCTTACTCGACAGGGGGGAATATGGCTACACCTTC. Protein sequence: CASSLLDRGEYGYTF.

The chain combines TRBV6-1 with TRBJ1-2; D might be TRBD1 (6 bases). The CDR3 is 13 residues long. CDR1 is MNHNS, CDR2 SASEGT, per germline. V shed 3 bases and J shed 4 bases, with 9 bases lying between them. CDR3 nucleotides: TGTGCCAGCAGTGAGAGACAGGCCTATGGCTACACCTTC. As protein: CASSERQAYGYTF.

This rearrangement joins TRBV28 to TRBJ2-7; 7 bases are shared with TRBD2. Germline CDR1 MDHEN, CDR2 SYDVKM. V trimming: 5 bases; J trimming: 3 bases; junction bases outside the gene matches: 10. This CDR3 contains 15 residues. DNA of the CDR3: TGTGCCAGCAGTGGGACTAATACGGGATTCTACGAGCAGTACTTC. As protein: CASSGTNTGFYEQYF. Looking up the rest from reference TRBV28 and TRBJ2-7 gives the full variable domain: DVKVTQSSRYLVKRTGEKVFLECVQDMDHENMFWYRQDPGLGLRLIYFSYDVKMKEKGDIPEGYSVSREKKERFSLILESASTNQTSMYLCASSGTNTGFYEQYFGPGTRLTVT.

The V and J genes are TRBV25-1 and TRBJ1-4; 7 bases are a match to TRBD1. The junction had 8 bases not matched to a gene; V was cut back by 6 bases and J by 4 bases. This CDR3 is 15 amino acids long. CDR1 and CDR2 from the germline V gene are MGHDK and SYGVNS. CDR3 in amino acids: CASRGVTGLNEKLFF. Here the CDR3 DNA reads TGTGCCAGCAGGGGAGTGACAGGGCTTAATGAAAAACTGTTTTTT. The full variable domain, completed using reference TRBV25-1 and TRBJ1-4, is EADIYQTPRYLVIGTGKKITLECSQTMGHDKMYWYQQDPGMELHLIHYSYGVNSTEKGDLSSESTVSRIRTEHFPLTLESARPSHTSQYLCASRGVTGLNEKLFFGSGTQLSVL.

V is TRBV6-5 and J is TRBJ1-1; no definite D call. V dropped 0 bases and J dropped 3 bases, with 5 bases sitting between them. Germline values: CDR1 MNHEY, CDR2 SVGAGI. The CDR3 extends over 13 amino acids. Here the CDR3 DNA reads TGTGCCAGCAGTTACTCTGGTTACACTGAAGCTTTCTTT. Encoded protein: CASSYSGYTEAFF.

This sequence joins TRBV28 and TRBJ2-5; D is uncertain. TRBJ2-7 explains the end of the DNA better; the J call may be wrong. The CDR3 consists of 14 residues. Germline lookup yields CDR1 MDHEN and CDR2 SYDVKM. The CDR3 sequence: CASSREGWAYEQYF. The CDR3 bases are TGTGCCAGCAGCCGAGAAGGTTGGGCCTACGAGCAGTACTTC.

This clone was counted only a few times. This sequence joins TRBV5-4 and TRBJ2-3, with 7 bases fitting TRBD2. With V trimmed by 4 bases and J by 3 bases, 8 bases remained unmatched. CDR3 length equals 15 residues. Germline V gene data show CDR1 as SGHNT and CDR2 as YYREEE (reference sequence). The CDR3 nucleotides read TGTGCCAGCAGCCTAGGAGTCGGGAGGACAGATACGCAGTATTTT. This gives the protein CASSLGVGRTDTQYF.

The CDR3 DNA follows: TGTGCCAGCAGTGCCGGGGGCAGCAATCAGCCCCAGCATTTT. Translated, it gives CASSAGGSNQPQHF. The chain employs TRBV6-4 and TRBJ1-5, with a tentative D call TRBD1 (6 bases). Trimming left V 4 bases short and J 1 base short, with 8 bases between. The germline CDR1 and CDR2 sequences are MRHNA and SNTAGT. The CDR3 consists of 14 residues.

The chain links TRBV15 to TRBJ2-7, with TRBD1 as a possible D gene (6 bases). Germline-derived CDR1 and CDR2 are LNHNV and YYDKDF (reference sequence). There are 13 residues in the CDR3. V shed 8 bases and J shed 2 bases, with 13 bases lying between them. DNA of the CDR3: TGTGCCACCGGTAGGACAGTAACCTACGAGCAGTACTTC. Protein: CATGRTVTYEQYF.

The rearrangement joins TRBV7-9 to TRBJ2-7; D gene ambiguous. CDR1 SEHNR and CDR2 FQNEAQ come from the germline V gene (reference sequence). The V gene lost 5 bases and the J gene lost 2 bases, with 7 bases spanning the gap. CDR3 length: 12 amino acids. The CDR3 nucleotides are TGTGCCAGCAGCGACATTGCCTACGAGCAGTACTTC. Translating gives CASSDIAYEQYF.